This T cell receptor (beta chain) was captured in a study of T cells in Graves' hyperthyroidism and ophthalmopathy. About the research overall: Peripheral blood was collected at initial diagnosis, before any treatment. The study, taken as a whole, reports: In the blood, most expanded thyroid clonotypes above 0.001 appeared as well.

The germline V gene encodes CDR1 LGHDT and CDR2 YNNKEL (reference sequence). The CDR3 totals 13 residues. V lost 5 bases, J lost 9 bases, and 14 bases lay in between. Amplification of TCR beta CDR3 regions used RNA as the template. Carried out on the TCR CDR3, a first-round RT-PCR used the HTBI primer set. A single record per CDR3 protein comes from TCRdb applying MiXCR to the multiplex PCR reads. The sample lists under 800,000 distinct CDR3 sequences, around 15% occurring once. Graves' hyperthyroidism without ophthalmopathy progression within 18 months was termed stable. About this clonotype: The antigen remains unidentified. A much more abundant neighbour one base away suggests this may be a read error.

The receptor was derived from a woman aged 18-29 years with Graves' hyperthyroidism. The chain is built from TRBV3-1 and TRBJ2-1; D unclear. The sample was blood. DNA for the CDR3: TGTGCCAGCAGCTTAAGGGTATTAAGTGAGCAGTTCTTC. Translation gives CASSLRVLSEQFF.